This T cell receptor (beta chain) was identified in a study of T cells in Graves' hyperthyroidism and ophthalmopathy. Patients were excluded because of uncontrolled infection, other autoimmune disease, pregnancy or lactation. Regions amplified from RNA transcripts were the TCR beta CDR3 regions. First-round RT-PCR of the TCR CDR3 relied on the HTBI primer set. MiXCR, run by TCRdb on the multiplex PCR reads, gives a single entry per CDR3 protein. The sample holds around 340,000 distinct CDR3 sequences, 16% seen once. Overall study findings and caveats: Also found in blood were most expanded thyroid clonotypes above 0.001.

Details on this clonotype: Its antigen is as yet unknown.

The CDR3 is 16 residues long. J was trimmed by 4 bases and V by 5 bases; bases with no gene match: 10. Germline V gene lookup returns CDR1 MNHEY and CDR2 SMNVEV (reference sequence). What was sequenced was blood. The sequence was collected from a man aged 25 to 40 with Graves' hyperthyroidism. The rearrangement links TRBV27 to TRBJ2-2, with TRBD1 identical over 7 bases. CDR3 nucleotides: TGTGCCAGCAGTGATTTCGGACAGGAGACCACCGGGGAGCTGTTTTTT. This encodes CASSDFGQETTGELFF.